This is a list of T cell receptor beta chains from one sample in a study of T cell responses to AZD1222 COVID-19 vaccine. Assay: immunoSEQ multiplex PCR; the TCRdb copy retains only in-frame clones and omits some. Seen here are more than 140,000 clones, roughly 88% observed once, and the top ten hold 2% to 2.5%. The starting material was peripheral blood, obtained on day 0 of AZD1222 vaccination. These receptors were collected from an adult in good health. Both conserved end residues are part of each CDR3. Each record gives: CDR3 length, J gene, V gene, D gene, clone size, CDR3 protein, CDR3 DNA. The D gene is left open where the match is weak. Expanded clones are given a class, and other clones once, few, many or no size at all.

>15|TRBJ1-1|TRBV13|TRBD1|few
CASSPQGLEDTEAFF
TGTGCCAGCAGCCCACAGGGGTTAGAGGACACTGAAGCTTTCTTT
>15|TRBJ2-1|TRBV4-2|TRBD2|NA
CASSQAGTSRNEQFF
TGTGCCAGCAGCCAGGCGGGGACTAGCAGGAATGAGCAGTTCTTC
>15|TRBJ2-2|TRBV6-5|NA|NA
CASPPERRNTGELFF
TGTGCCAGTCCCCCGGAACGGAGGAACACCGGGGAGCTGTTTTTT
>11|TRBJ1-3|TRBV11-2|NA|once
CASSPGNTIYF
TGTGCCAGCAGCCCTGGAAACACCATATATTTT
>17|TRBJ2-7|TRBV19|TRBD2|NA
CASTPTAGGSRDYEQYF
TGTGCCAGTACCCCCACGGCGGGAGGGTCTCGAGACTACGAGCAGTACTTC
>13|TRBJ2-2|TRBV10-3|NA|NA
CAISRKVDGELFF
TGTGCCATCAGTCGGAAAGTGGACGGGGAGCTGTTTTTT
>15|TRBJ2-2|TRBV6-6|NA|NA
CASSYGVQNTGELFF
TGTGCCAGCAGTTACGGGGTTCAGAACACCGGGGAGCTGTTTTTT
>13|TRBJ1-1|TRBV7-2|NA|NA
CASSFGGRTEAFF
TGTGCCAGCAGCTTCGGGGGTCGCACTGAAGCTTTCTTT
>14|TRBJ2-7|TRBV28|NA|NA
CASSFGLPAYEQYF
TGTGCCAGCAGTTTCGGACTACCGGCCTACGAGCAGTACTTC
>15|TRBJ2-3|TRBV5-6|NA|NA
CASSPTGNVRDTQYF
TGTGCCAGCAGCCCTACAGGGAATGTAAGAGATACGCAGTATTTT
>13|TRBJ2-1|TRBV30|NA|NA
CAGAGGAFYEQFF
TGTGCTGGGGCGGGCGGGGCCTTCTATGAGCAGTTCTTC
>12|TRBJ1-3|TRBV18|NA|NA
CASGGSGNTIYF
TGTGCCAGCGGGGGATCGGGAAACACCATATATTTT
>14|TRBJ1-2|TRBV19|TRBD1|NA
CASSIETGTGGYTF
TGTGCCAGTAGTATTGAAACAGGGACAGGTGGCTACACCTTC
>14|TRBJ1-4|TRBV6-6|NA|NA
CASNREATNEKLFF
TGTGCCAGCAACAGGGAGGCTACTAATGAAAAACTGTTTTTT
>17|TRBJ1-2|TRBV7-2|TRBD1|NA
CASSFGFWTGGSYGYTF
TGTGCCAGCAGCTTTGGGTTTTGGACAGGGGGAAGCTATGGCTACACCTTC
>15|TRBJ2-2|TRBV7-9|NA|once
CASSFRALGPGELFF
TGTGCCAGCAGCTTCCGGGCCCTGGGACCCGGGGAGCTGTTTTTT
>16|TRBJ2-1|TRBV6-6|TRBD1|NA
CASSYIIRTGDNEQFF
TGTGCCAGCAGTTACATCATCAGGACAGGGGACAATGAGCAGTTCTTC